These T cell receptor beta chains were read from a single sample in a study of cytomegalovirus exposure and HLA in healthy donors. Profiled with immunoSEQ multiplex PCR; TCRdb holds only in-frame clones, not every one. The data show about 360,000 clones, just over 85% seen once. Sequencing was done on a sample of PBMCs. Receptors originate from a woman between 18 and 29 years old in good health and CMV-seronegative. Both conserved end residues are part of each CDR3. A D gene is named only where the DNA matches it firmly. Clone size appears in some rows only: once, few, many, or a class for an expanded clone.

CDR3nt	CDR3aa	d_gene	v_gene	abundance	j_gene	len
TGTGCCAGCAGCCGGGGACAGGGGGCTGTATCCTACGAGCAGTACTTC	CASSRGQGAVSYEQYF	TRBD1	TRBV14	.	TRBJ2-7	16
TGTGCCAGTAGTATCGGGAGCAGAACAGATACGCAGTATTTT	CASSIGSRTDTQYF	.	TRBV19	.	TRBJ2-3	14
TGTGCCAGCAGCTTAGGCACTAGCGGAGACAATGAGCAGTTCTTC	CASSLGTSGDNEQFF	TRBD2	TRBV27	.	TRBJ2-1	15
TGTGCCAGCAGCCCAGCTCGGGGGACCCAGTACTTC	CASSPARGTQYF	.	TRBV7-2	few	TRBJ2-5	12
TGCGCCAGCAGCCCCAGCGCGGGGGTGGAAGGAAACACCATATATTTT	CASSPSAGVEGNTIYF	.	TRBV5-1	once	TRBJ1-3	16
TGTGCCAGCAGTCAACAGGGTCTTCTCTACGAGCAGTACTTC	CASSQQGLLYEQYF	.	TRBV28	.	TRBJ2-7	14
TGTGCTAAGGGTTCTTCCGGGGGTTTGAACACTGAAGCTTTCTTT	CAKGSSGGLNTEAFF	.	TRBV30	.	TRBJ1-1	15
TGTGCCACCAGCATCATAGCGGCCAACAATGAGCAGTTCTTC	CATSIIAANNEQFF	.	TRBV15	.	TRBJ2-1	14
TGTGCCAGCGGACGCGTCGGGGGGATAAACACCGGGGAGCTGTTTTTT	CASGRVGGINTGELFF	TRBD2	TRBV28	.	TRBJ2-2	16
TGCGCCACTGAGGGTTCCGGGTCACCCCTCCACTTT	CATEGSGSPLHF	.	TRBV10-1	many	TRBJ1-6	12
TGTGCCAGCAGGCCCGGGACAGGGGGCCTCGATGAGCAGTTCTTC	CASRPGTGGLDEQFF	TRBD1	TRBV2	.	TRBJ2-1	15
TGTGCCAGCAGTTTATCAGGGGGTTTAGACTATGGCTACACCTTC	CASSLSGGLDYGYTF	TRBD1	TRBV28	.	TRBJ1-2	15
TGTGCCAGCAGCGTAGCTCCAGGATCGAGCTCCTACGAGCAGTACTTC	CASSVAPGSSSYEQYF	.	TRBV9	.	TRBJ2-7	16
TGTGCCATCAGTGAGACTCTCGGGGGCAATCAGCCCCAGCATTTT	CAISETLGGNQPQHF	.	TRBV10-3	.	TRBJ1-5	15
TGTGCCAGCAGACCTCGAGGCGGGATAGATACGCAGTATTTT	CASRPRGGIDTQYF	.	TRBV27	.	TRBJ2-3	14
TGTGCCAGCAGTAGGAGTCAGGGCTGGGTCGGGGAGCTGTTTTTT	CASSRSQGWVGELFF	.	TRBV2	.	TRBJ2-2	15
TGTGCCTGGAGTGTAAGGAGCGGGATGTTTGCGCGCGAGCAGTTCTTC	CAWSVRSGMFAREQFF	TRBD2	TRBV30	.	TRBJ2-1	16
TGTGCCAGCAGCGCCCAGGACAGGGGATCCTACGAGCAGTACTTC	CASSAQDRGSYEQYF	TRBD1	TRBV7-8	.	TRBJ2-7	15
TGTGCCATCAGTGACGTAGGACAGCTAGAGACCCAGTACTTC	CAISDVGQLETQYF	.	TRBV10-3	.	TRBJ2-5	14
TGTGCCAGCAGCCCCGGGCCCTTAGGGGCTGAAGCTTTCTTT	CASSPGPLGAEAFF	.	TRBV11-2	.	TRBJ1-1	14
TGTGCCAGCAGCCAAGGACTAGCGGGAGGAGAGACCCAGTACTTC	CASSQGLAGGETQYF	TRBD2	TRBV2	.	TRBJ2-5	15
TGTGCCAGCAGTTTGACAGGGTTGTACTATGGCTACACCTTC	CASSLTGLYYGYTF	TRBD1	TRBV28	.	TRBJ1-2	14
TGTGCCAGCAGTGAAGGGAGGGAACGCAGCTATGGCTACACCTTC	CASSEGRERSYGYTF	.	TRBV6-1	few	TRBJ1-2	15
TGTGCCAGCAGTCCGCTGGAAGATGGGGAGGCAGGTAGGCCCCAGCATTTT	CASSPLEDGEAGRPQHF	.	TRBV28	.	TRBJ1-5	17
TGCGCCAGCAGCTTAAATCAGGGACAGGGCATTCAGTACTTC	CASSLNQGQGIQYF	TRBD1	TRBV5-1	.	TRBJ2-4	14
TGTGCCAGCAGTGAAGGCCCAGCGGGAGATTACTACGAGCAGTACTTC	CASSEGPAGDYYEQYF	TRBD2	TRBV6-1	.	TRBJ2-7	16
TGTGCCAGCAGCCGGGGGGACCTCTCTGGAAACACCATATATTTT	CASSRGDLSGNTIYF	.	TRBV7-8	.	TRBJ1-3	15
TGTGCCTGGAACGTGGGCGGGGGGGGCCCACAAGAGACCCAGTACTTC	CAWNVGGGGPQETQYF	TRBD2	TRBV30	.	TRBJ2-5	16
TGTGCCAGCTCAAGGGGGGGGCGAGGCACTGAAGCTTTCTTT	CASSRGGRGTEAFF	.	TRBV19	.	TRBJ1-1	14
TGCGCCAGCAGCTTGGGCGGCAGGGGGCTGACGAACACTGAAGCTTTCTTT	CASSLGGRGLTNTEAFF	TRBD1	TRBV5-1	.	TRBJ1-1	17
TGTGCCAGCAGTGAGCGGGGGGGCTTGTACGAGCAGTACTTC	CASSERGGLYEQYF	TRBD2	TRBV25-1	.	TRBJ2-7	14
TGTGCCAGCAGTGAAGCGCTGGGGGCAGGGTATGGTGAGCAGTTCTTC	CASSEALGAGYGEQFF	.	TRBV2	once	TRBJ2-1	16